This TCR beta chain was sequenced for a study of HIV-infected patients and healthy controls. No cell fractionation was done, so the repertoire covers all unsorted peripheral blood T cells. Germline values: CDR1 SGHAT, CDR2 FQDESV (reference sequence). With 2 bases removed from V and 3 bases from J, the gap between germline ends came to 11 bases. The CDR3 sequence is 15 residues long. Alpha and beta constant-region primers primed reverse transcription of about 500 ng RNA. Using multiplexing indices, alpha and beta chain libraries were generated apart by chain-specific third strand synthesis. A single primer pair per chain amplified all rearrangements, with per-molecule barcodes. Each CDR3 protein gets one entry after TCRdb re-called the 5' RACE reads with MiXCR. The table includes fewer than 20,000 distinct CDR3 sequences, roughly 9.5% detected once.

The specimen was blood. This chain connects TRBV11-1 to TRBJ2-1; tentative D call: TRBD1 (6 bases). This clonotype was obtained from an adult in good health. The CDR3 reads CASSLSRGNYNEQFF. CDR3 bases: TGTGCCAGCAGCTTATCCAGGGGCAACTACAATGAGCAGTTCTTC.